The rows below give T cell receptor beta chains drawn from one sample of a study of T cells in Graves' hyperthyroidism and ophthalmopathy. From the multiplex PCR reads, TCRdb called clonotypes with MiXCR, one entry per CDR3 protein. The table lists around 500,000 distinct CDR3 sequences, approximately 15% of them singletons. The sample was blood. The receptors shown here come from a woman between 40 and 50 years old with Graves' hyperthyroidism. The CDR3 runs from the conserved cysteine through the conserved F or W. A D gene is named only where the DNA matches it firmly. Clone size, where shown, is once, few, many, or a class for clones that have expanded.

D,J,V,size,DNA,CDR3
NA,TRBJ1-1,TRBV6-1,few,TGTGCCAGCAGTACGGCCTCGGGGAGCACTGAAGCTTTCTTT,CASSTASGSTEAFF
TRBD1,TRBJ1-5,TRBV6-5,few,TGTGCCAGCAGTCAGACAGACAGGGACAATCAGCCCCAGCATTTT,CASSQTDRDNQPQHF
TRBD2,TRBJ2-3,TRBV20-1,NA,TGCAGTGCTATTATCCCCTCGGGGAGCGGGAGCACAGGTACGCAGTATTTT,CSAIIPSGSGSTGTQYF
NA,TRBJ2-3,TRBV5-6,few,TGTGCCAGCAGCTTTGAAGGGGGGACGCAGTATTTT,CASSFEGGTQYF
TRBD2,TRBJ2-7,TRBV18,NA,TGTGCCAGCTCACCAACCGGACTAGCGGGAGCGATCGAGCAGTACTTC,CASSPTGLAGAIEQYF
NA,TRBJ1-5,TRBV12-3/TRBV12-4,many,TGTGCCAGCAGTTTCGGACGGTGGGATAGCAATCAGCCCCAGCATTTT,CASSFGRWDSNQPQHF
TRBD2,TRBJ2-7,TRBV2,NA,TGTGCCGGCAGTAAAGGGACTAGCGGGAAAGCCTACGAGCAGTACTTC,CAGSKGTSGKAYEQYF
NA,TRBJ2-3,TRBV19,many,TGTGCCAGTAGTCGCCCGGCCGGGACATATACAGATACGCAGTATTTT,CASSRPAGTYTDTQYF
NA,TRBJ2-5,TRBV6-1,many,TGTGCCAGCAGTGAGCTATGGGGAGAGACCCAGTACTTC,CASSELWGETQYF
TRBD2,TRBJ2-3,TRBV11-2,many,TGTGCCAGCAGGCCTAGTATCCAGCGGGAGGGCCAGAGCACAGATACGCAGTATTTT,CASRPSIQREGQSTDTQYF
NA,TRBJ2-7,TRBV24-1,NA,TGTGCCACCAGTGACGGTCACGGGTACGAGCAGTACTTC,CATSDGHGYEQYF
TRBD2,TRBJ2-1,TRBV30,few,TGTGCCTGGAATGCCCGGGGGGGTCTCGGCGTAGGTGAGCAGTTCTTC,CAWNARGGLGVGEQFF
NA,TRBJ1-6,TRBV7-8,many,TGTGCCAGCAGCTTAGTGGGAGGCTATAATTCACCCCTCCACTTT,CASSLVGGYNSPLHF
TRBD1,TRBJ2-5,TRBV28,many,TGTGCCAGCGACTCAGGGGGCCTGGAGACCCAGTACTTC,CASDSGGLETQYF
TRBD1,TRBJ2-5,TRBV18,many,TGTGCCAGCTCATTTGGGACAGGGAGAGAGACCCAGTACTTC,CASSFGTGRETQYF
NA,TRBJ2-4,TRBV10-3,few,TGTGCCATCAGTGACAGGGATGAAAACATTCAGTACTTC,CAISDRDENIQYF
NA,TRBJ2-7,TRBV7-3,many,TGTGCCAGCAGCTTAGACGAGGGACTCGAGCAGTACTTC,CASSLDEGLEQYF
NA,TRBJ1-5,TRBV19,NA,TGTGCCAGTACGGCCGGGGGGTCCCAGCATTTT,CASTAGGSQHF
NA,TRBJ1-5,TRBV12-3/TRBV12-4,few,TGTGCCAGCAGAAGGGACATTCAGCCCCAGCATTTT,CASRRDIQPQHF
TRBD2,TRBJ2-7,TRBV4-1,NA,TGCGCCAGCAGCCCGAGGCCGGGACAGGACAGACTAGCGGGATTCTACGAGCAGTACTTC,CASSPRPGQDRLAGFYEQYF
NA,TRBJ2-7,TRBV3-1,NA,TGTGCCAGCAGACAGGGTGTAGGCGAGCAGTACTTC,CASRQGVGEQYF
NA,TRBJ2-7,TRBV11-2,many,TGTGCCAGCAGCTTAGACCAGGGGATCTACGAGCAGTACTTC,CASSLDQGIYEQYF
NA,TRBJ1-5,TRBV28,NA,TGTGCCAGCAGTCCCATAGAACAGGGAGGAAATCAGCCCCAGCATTTT,CASSPIEQGGNQPQHF
TRBD1,TRBJ1-2,TRBV7-2,many,TGTGCCAGCAGCACGGGACAGGGCTTCTATGGCTACACCTTC,CASSTGQGFYGYTF
NA,TRBJ1-1,TRBV20-1,many,TGCAGCCTCCTGCGGGACACTGAAGCTTTCTTT,CSLLRDTEAFF
NA,TRBJ2-7,TRBV5-1,few,TGCGCCAGCACAACAAACCAGGGTGCGCTCTACGAGCAGTACTTC,CASTTNQGALYEQYF
NA,TRBJ1-1,TRBV12-3/TRBV12-4,NA,TGTGCCAGCACCTACTCAGGGCTGAACACTGAAGCTTTCTTT,CASTYSGLNTEAFF
NA,TRBJ2-7,TRBV7-2,many,TGTGCCAGCAGCTTAGAGGGAGGTAACTACGAGCAGTACTTC,CASSLEGGNYEQYF
NA,TRBJ2-2,TRBV6-1,NA,TGTGCCAGCAGTGAAGCTAGGGTCGCCCGGGAGCTGTTTTTT,CASSEARVARELFF
NA,TRBJ1-5,TRBV3-1,many,TGTGCCAGCAGCCAAGTGGCAGGGGCGAGTCAGCCCCAGCATTTT,CASSQVAGASQPQHF
TRBD1,TRBJ2-3,TRBV7-3,NA,TGTGCCAGCAGCCCAGGACAGGGGCCGCAGTATTTT,CASSPGQGPQYF
TRBD1,TRBJ2-1,TRBV9,few,TGTGCCAGCAGCGAATCTACAGGGGTCGCCTACAATGAGCAGTTCTTC,CASSESTGVAYNEQFF
NA,TRBJ2-1,TRBV7-3,many,TGTGCCAGCAGCTTAACGCCCGGGTTAGAGCAGTTCTTC,CASSLTPGLEQFF
NA,TRBJ2-7,TRBV27,NA,TGTGCCGGCAGTTTGGCGGTAGACTACGAGCAGTACTTC,CAGSLAVDYEQYF
NA,TRBJ2-6,TRBV7-6,many,TGTGCCAGCAGCTTAGGGGGGCCAGGGGCCAACGTCCTGACTTTC,CASSLGGPGANVLTF
TRBD1,TRBJ1-4,TRBV12-3/TRBV12-4,NA,TGTGCCAGCAGTTTAGCGACAGGGGTCGGTAATGAAAAACTGTTTTTT,CASSLATGVGNEKLFF
NA,TRBJ2-4,TRBV4-1,NA,TGCGCCAGCAGCCAAGCTGCCAAAAACATTCAGTACTTC,CASSQAAKNIQYF
NA,TRBJ2-1,TRBV4-1,many,TGCGCCAGCAGCCAAGGCCAGTGGGGGGAGGTCAATGAGCAGTTCTTC,CASSQGQWGEVNEQFF
NA,TRBJ2-1,TRBV2,NA,TGTGCCAGCAGCCAGTCACTAGGTAACAGTGAGCAGTTCTTC,CASSQSLGNSEQFF
NA,TRBJ1-6,TRBV6-6,many,TGTGCCAGCAGTTATACCGGGACAAGGGGGACCGTATCCAATTCACCCCTCCACTTT,CASSYTGTRGTVSNSPLHF
NA,TRBJ1-4,TRBV4-1,once,TGCGCCAGCAGCCAAGCTCAAAGGAATGAAAAACTGTTTTTT,CASSQAQRNEKLFF
NA,TRBJ2-1,TRBV5-1,many,TGCGCCAGCAGCTACAGCTACTCATATTACAATGAGCAGTTCTTC,CASSYSYSYYNEQFF